These 8 T cell receptor beta chains came from one sample sequenced in a study of blood T cell repertoires in COVID-19. Some clones are missing from TCRdb's copy, which holds only in-frame ones; the method was immunoSEQ multiplex PCR. The profile covers 200,000 to 250,000 clones, with about nine tenths appearing a single time and around 5.9% taken by the ten largest. Source material: peripheral blood. The receptor source for this set is a man in his fifties or sixties with acute or convalescent COVID-19.

The chain links TRBV3-1 (or the pseudogene TRBV3-2) to TRBJ2-7; weak D call: TRBD2 (5 bases). Germline assignment: CDR1 LGHDT and CDR2 YNNKEL (reference sequence). The CDR3 is 12 amino acids. Trimming took off 0 bases at V and 9 bases at J, with 9 bases between the two ends. The CDR3 is CASSQDTRWQYF. The CDR3 DNA reads as TGTGCCAGCAGCCAAGATACTAGATGGCAGTACTTC.

The J gene is TRBJ2-7, the V gene TRBV27, with TRBD1 matching over 7 bases. Germline V gives CDR1 MNHEY, CDR2 SMNVEV (reference sequence). Trimming removed 3 bases from V and 2 bases from J; junction bases left unmatched: 4. This CDR3 has 14 amino acids. CDR3 loop: CASSLTGFPYEQYF. Here the CDR3 DNA reads TGTGCCAGCAGTTTGACAGGGTTTCCCTACGAGCAGTACTTC.

The V and J genes are TRBV11-3 and TRBJ2-7; 8 bases fit TRBD2. The V gene's germline CDR1 is SGHNT and CDR2 YENEEA. The CDR3 is made up of 14 amino acids. With 3 bases clipped from V and 4 bases from J, the junction kept 5 bases outside the gene matches. The CDR3 loop reads CASSFVSGSYEQYF. DNA of the CDR3: TGTGCCAGCAGCTTCGTCAGCGGGAGTTACGAGCAGTACTTC.

V usage is TRBV6-2 or TRBV6-3 and J usage is TRBJ1-2; 8 bases align to TRBD1. Germline V gene lookup returns CDR1 MNHEY and CDR2 SVGEGT. V dropped 5 bases and J dropped 4; count of bases not matched to a gene: 6. There are 14 residues in the CDR3. The CDR3 reads CASSARQGSYGYTF. CDR3 nucleotides: TGTGCCAGCAGTGCACGACAGGGGAGCTATGGCTACACCTTC.

The rearrangement joins TRBV2 to TRBJ2-5; 7 positions agree with TRBD2. Trimming at V came to 3 bases and at J to 3 bases, leaving 7 bases not matched to a gene. Germline lookup yields CDR1 SNHLY and CDR2 FYNNEI. This CDR3 spans 15 amino acids. CDR3 residues: CASSDDGAGEETQYF. The DNA of the CDR3 is TGTGCCAGCAGTGACGACGGGGCGGGAGAAGAGACCCAGTACTTC.

The chain joins TRBV30 to TRBJ1-6, with D unresolved. V was cut by 5 bases and J by 7 bases, with 9 bases left in between. This CDR3 has 12 amino acids. Germline V gene data show CDR1 as GTSNPN and CDR2 as SVGIG (reference sequence). CDR3 sequence reads: CAWSRVNSPLHF. Here the CDR3 DNA reads TGTGCCTGGTCGAGGGTGAATTCACCCCTCCACTTT.

This rearrangement joins TRBV11-2 to TRBJ2-6, with D perhaps TRBD2 (6 bases). The CDR3 sequence is 18 residues long. Germline CDR1 is SGHAT and CDR2 is FQNNGV. V was pared by 2 bases and J by 0 bases, with 14 bases between. CDR3 residues: CASSLPSGAPSGANVLTF. In DNA, the CDR3 is TGTGCCAGCAGCTTACCTTCGGGAGCCCCCTCTGGGGCCAACGTCCTGACTTTC.

The rearrangement joins TRBV7-2 to TRBJ2-5, with 8 bases identical to TRBD2. J gave up 3 bases and V 0 bases, and 6 bases lay outside the gene matches. The germline gives CDR1 SGHTA, CDR2 FQGNSA. The CDR3 is 16 residues long. CDR3 in amino acids: CASSLAAGRGEETQYF. DNA for the CDR3: TGTGCCAGCAGCTTAGCGGCCGGGAGGGGTGAAGAGACCCAGTACTTC.